The source of this T cell receptor beta chain is a study of OX40 agonist ivuxolimab in advanced cancers. Study details: Patients got intravenous ivuxolimab at 0.01 to 10 mg/kg every 2 weeks.

Clones were sequenced by immunoSEQ multiplex PCR, and TCRdb holds only the in-frame ones, with some missing. Among 75,000 to 95,000 clones listed, 87% were seen once. The study, taken as a whole, reports: Low clonal expansion, among the lowest seen, marked partial responders at 0.1-3.0 mg/kg. The work left the antigen specificity of expanded peripheral T cells undetermined.

Autoimmune disease history or systemic immunosuppression led to patient exclusion. In regard to this clone: What it binds is not known.

Germline CDR1 reads SGHTA; CDR2 reads FQGNSA. The ends were cut back, 1 base at V and 9 bases at J, with 13 bases in the middle. The CDR3 contains 14 residues. The rearrangement uses TRBV7-2 and TRBJ1-5; D might be TRBD1 (6 bases). This receptor was obtained from an adult with an advanced solid tumor such as melanoma, head and neck, liver or kidney cancer. Sequences were derived from CD4+ or CD8+ T cells sorted from blood, sampled in a trial of the OX40 agonist ivuxolimab. As DNA, the CDR3 is TGTGCCAGCAGCTTAGACCGGGGGGCAGGGCCCCAGCATTTT. This sequence encodes CASSLDRGAGPQHF.